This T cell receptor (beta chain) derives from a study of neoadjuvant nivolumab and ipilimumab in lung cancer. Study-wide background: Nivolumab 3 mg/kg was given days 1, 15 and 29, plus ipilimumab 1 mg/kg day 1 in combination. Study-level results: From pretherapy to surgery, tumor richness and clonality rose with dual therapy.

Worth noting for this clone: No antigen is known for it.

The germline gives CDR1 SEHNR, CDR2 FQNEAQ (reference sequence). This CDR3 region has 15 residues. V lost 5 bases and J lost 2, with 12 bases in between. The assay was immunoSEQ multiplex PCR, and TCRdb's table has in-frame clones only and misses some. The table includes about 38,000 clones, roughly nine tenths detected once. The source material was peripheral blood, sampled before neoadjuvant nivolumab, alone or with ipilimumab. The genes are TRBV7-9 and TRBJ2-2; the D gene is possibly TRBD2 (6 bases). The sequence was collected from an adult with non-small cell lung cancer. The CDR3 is CASSHGTGNTGELFF. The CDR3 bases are TGTGCCAGCAGCCACGGGACTGGAAACACCGGGGAGCTGTTTTTT.